This TCR beta chain was captured by sequencing in a study of monozygotic twins with inflammatory bowel disease. Germline V lookup: CDR1 SGHVS, CDR2 FNYEAQ. The CDR3 has 15 amino acids. From the 5' RACE reads, TCRdb lists one entry per CDR3 protein and no DNA. Here the sample table reports 140,000 to 150,000 distinct CDR3 sequences. The TCR originated in a human donor with ulcerative colitis or Crohn's disease, or a healthy co-twin of an affected twin (not recorded which). The chain couples TRBV7-6 to TRBJ2-3; TCRdb's D gene call, TRBD2, goes unchecked for lack of DNA. The sequencing input was blood. This chain's CDR3 is CASSILAGGKDTQYF. The full variable domain, completed using reference TRBV7-6 and TRBJ2-3, is GAGVSQSPRYKVTKRGQDVALRCDPISGHVSLYWYRQALGQGPEFLTYFNYEAQQDKSGLPNDRFSAERPEGSISTLTIQRTEQRDSAMYRCASSILAGGKDTQYFGPGTRLTVL.